Shown below are 14 T cell receptor beta chains from a single sample sequenced in a study of shared clonotypes between healthy human individuals. Produced via immunoSEQ multiplex PCR; TCRdb's table is partial and in-frame only. Of some 550,000 clones in the sample, less than 98% were seen once. Sample: naive CD4+ T cells sorted from blood. Subset given: CD45RA+ positively selected. Receptor source: a woman in her twenties or thirties in good health.

This chain uses TRBV7-2 with TRBJ1-5; possible D gene TRBD1, 5 bases. Germline-derived CDR1 and CDR2 are SGHTA and FQGNSA. Trimming removed 0 bases from V and 2 bases from J, with 5 bases in between. The CDR3 loop spans 14 amino acids. CDR3 nucleotides: TGTGCCAGCAGCTTAGCAGGGGGCAATCAGCCCCAGCATTTT. Translation gives CASSLAGGNQPQHF.

This sequence joins TRBV6-5 and TRBJ2-7; 9 bases align to TRBD2. The germline V gene has CDR1 MNHEY and CDR2 SVGAGI. The V and J ends lost 4 bases and 0 bases, in that order; junction bases with no gene match: 7. This CDR3 has 16 amino acids. In DNA form, the CDR3 reads TGTGCCAGCAGTTGGGGACTAGCCGTAAGCTCCTACGAGCAGTACTTC. This gives the protein CASSWGLAVSSYEQYF.

This clone was seen a single time. The chain links TRBV6-6 to TRBJ2-1, with 8 bases identical to TRBD2. After removal of 7 bases from V and 2 bases from J, the junction contained 7 bases not matched to a gene. In germline, CDR1 is MNHNY, CDR2 SVGAGI (reference sequence). The CDR3 has 15 amino acids. The CDR3 coding sequence is TGTGCCAGCACCCACGGGAGGGTCCCCTACAATGAGCAGTTCTTC. Protein: CASTHGRVPYNEQFF.

The chain carries TRBV6-4 and TRBJ2-6; 9 nucleotides match TRBD1. The trim removed 2 bases at V and 3 bases at J, leaving 2 bases unmatched. The CDR3 consists of 16 residues. CDR1 is MRHNA and CDR2 is SNTAGT in the germline V gene. The CDR3 region is CASSDRTGVGANVLTF. The CDR3 nucleotides are TGTGCCAGCAGTGACCGGACAGGGGTTGGGGCCAACGTCCTGACTTTC.

This clone has just one count. The chain links TRBV27 to TRBJ1-1, with D perhaps TRBD1 (5 bases). V dropped 5 bases and J dropped 6 bases, with 19 bases sitting between them. CDR1 is MNHEY and CDR2 is SMNVEV in the germline V gene (reference sequence). This CDR3 comprises 15 residues. The CDR3 DNA is TGTGCCAGCAGTCCCGACGAGGGGCCCAACCCTGAAGCTTTCTTT. Translating gives CASSPDEGPNPEAFF.

The rearrangement links TRBV27 to TRBJ1-1; D is perhaps TRBD1 (6 bases). The CDR3 consists of 12 residues. Trimming removed 8 bases from V and 1 base from J, with 8 bases in between. From germline, CDR1 is MNHEY and CDR2 SMNVEV (reference sequence). CDR3 sequence reads: CASLGANTEAFF. DNA of the CDR3: TGTGCCAGCCTGGGGGCGAACACTGAAGCTTTCTTT.

This chain connects TRBV5-3 to TRBJ2-2; D is uncertain. TRBV5-3 qualifies as an ORF whose function is uncertain. The ends were cut back, 0 bases at V and 4 bases at J, with 13 bases in the middle. The CDR3 has 16 amino acids. For the CDR3, the DNA is TGTGCCAGAAGCTTGGAATGGGGTCTAGGCACCGGGGAGCTGTTTTTT. Its protein product is CARSLEWGLGTGELFF.

The genes are TRBV29-1 and TRBJ1-1; D is ambiguous. Deletions cut 5 bases from V and 1 base from J, with 8 bases between. CDR3 length: 12 amino acids. Germline CDR1 and CDR2: SQVTM and ANQGSEA. As DNA, the CDR3 is TGCAGCGTTACCCACCGGAACACTGAAGCTTTCTTT. Its translation: CSVTHRNTEAFF.

J is TRBJ2-7 and V is TRBV19; TRBD2 aligns across 7 bases. With V trimmed by 4 bases and J by 4 bases, 7 bases remained unmatched. Germline CDR1 LNHDA, CDR2 SQIVND (reference sequence). CDR3 length equals 14 residues. CDR3 nucleotides: TGTGCCAGTAGTACACGACTAGCATCATACGAGCAGTACTTC. Amino acid sequence: CASSTRLASYEQYF.

The chain couples TRBV28 to TRBJ2-1; D is possibly TRBD2 (5 bases). Germline loops: CDR1 MDHEN, CDR2 SYDVKM. V shed 4 bases and J shed 6 bases, with 13 bases lying between them. CDR3 length: 14 residues. This chain's CDR3 is CASSSAPLVNEQFF. The CDR3 nucleotides read TGTGCCAGCAGTTCCGCCCCACTAGTCAATGAGCAGTTCTTC. Drawing the rest from reference TRBV28 and TRBJ2-1, the complete variable domain is DVKVTQSSRYLVKRTGEKVFLECVQDMDHENMFWYRQDPGLGLRLIYFSYDVKMKEKGDIPEGYSVSREKKERFSLILESASTNQTSMYLCASSSAPLVNEQFFGPGTRLTVL.

The J gene is TRBJ1-1, the V gene TRBV7-9; unclear D gene. The CDR3 runs to 14 residues. The V end lost 1 base, the J end lost 4 bases, and 10 bases lay between the germline ends. CDR1 is SEHNR and CDR2 is FQNEAQ in the germline V gene (reference sequence). CDR3 nucleotide sequence: TGTGCCAGCAGCTTAGTGCCCCCTGTCACTGAAGCTTTCTTT. Its protein is CASSLVPPVTEAFF. Full variable domain (missing parts from reference TRBV7-9 and TRBJ1-1): DTGVSQNPRHKITKRGQNVTFRCDPISEHNRLYWYRQTLGQGPEFLTYFQNEAQLEKSRLLSDRFSAERPKGSFSTLEIQRTEQGDSAMYLCASSLVPPVTEAFFGQGTRLTVV.

Comments on this clone: Different DNA sequences within this sample yield the same CDR3. The CDR3 region is CASSIVGTRNEKLFF. CDR3 DNA sequence: TGTGCCAGTAGTATAGTTGGGACGCGAAATGAAAAACTGTTTTTT. The chain joins TRBV19 to TRBJ1-4; D possibly corresponds to TRBD1 (5 bases). Looked up from germline, CDR1 is LNHDA and CDR2 is SQIVND (reference sequence). Trimming cost V 1 base and J 5 bases, with 11 bases left between them. The CDR3 has 15 residues.

J is TRBJ2-4 and V is TRBV28, with a tentative D call TRBD2 (7 bases). This CDR3 spans 13 amino acids. The ends were cut back, 7 bases at V and 7 bases at J, with 14 bases in the middle. The germline V gene has CDR1 MDHEN and CDR2 SYDVKM. Here the CDR3 DNA reads TGTGCCAGCACCGGGGGGAGGGGGAACATTCAGTACTTC. It specifies CASTGGRGNIQYF.

The gene calls are TRBV29-1 and TRBJ2-1, with TRBD2 identical over 9 bases. The CDR3 runs 14 residues. V lost 3 bases to trimming and J lost 5 bases; unmatched junction nucleotides: 5. Germline V gives CDR1 SQVTM, CDR2 ANQGSEA. The CDR3 DNA follows: TGCAGCGTTGATAGCGGGAGTACAAACAATGAGCAGTTCTTC. Its protein is CSVDSGSTNNEQFF.